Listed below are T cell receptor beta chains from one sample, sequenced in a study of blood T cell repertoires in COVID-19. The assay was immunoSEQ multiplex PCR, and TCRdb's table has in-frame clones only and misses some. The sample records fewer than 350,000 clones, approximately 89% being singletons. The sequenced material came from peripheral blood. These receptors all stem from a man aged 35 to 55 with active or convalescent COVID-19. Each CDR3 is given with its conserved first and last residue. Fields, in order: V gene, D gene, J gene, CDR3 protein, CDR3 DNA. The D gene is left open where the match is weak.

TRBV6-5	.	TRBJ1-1	CATARPVNTEAFF	TGTGCCACCGCACGTCCGGTGAACACTGAAGCTTTCTTT
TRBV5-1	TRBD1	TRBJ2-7	CASSLGTGTYEQYF	TGCGCCAGCAGCTTAGGGACAGGGACCTACGAGCAGTACTTC
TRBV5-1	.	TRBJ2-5	CASSLRSGSYQETQYF	TGCGCCAGCAGCTTGAGGTCAGGGTCGTACCAAGAGACCCAGTACTTC
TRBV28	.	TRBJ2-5	CASSKQGGQETQYF	TGTGCCAGCAGTAAACAGGGAGGGCAAGAGACCCAGTACTTC
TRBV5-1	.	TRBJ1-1	CASSLDRGAGAFF	TGCGCCAGCAGCTTGGATCGGGGGGCGGGAGCTTTCTTT
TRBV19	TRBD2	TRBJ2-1	CASSLAGGPYNEQFF	TGTGCCAGTAGCCTAGCGGGGGGGCCTTACAATGAGCAGTTCTTC
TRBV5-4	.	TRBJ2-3	CASSFGSDTQYF	TGTGCCAGCAGCTTCGGGTCGGATACGCAGTATTTT
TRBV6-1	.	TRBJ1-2	CASSEFGGKKGYTF	TGTGCCAGCAGTGAATTTGGGGGGAAGAAAGGCTACACCTTC
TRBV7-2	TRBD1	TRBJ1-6	CASSRNRGRSSPLHF	TGTGCCAGCAGCCGCAACAGGGGGCGTAGTTCACCCCTCCACTTT
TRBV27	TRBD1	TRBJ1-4	CASSQSPVGTGGEKLFF	TGTGCCAGCAGTCAATCCCCGGTAGGGACAGGGGGTGAAAAACTGTTTTTT
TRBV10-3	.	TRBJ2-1	CAAYGWYNEQFF	TGTGCCGCGTACGGGTGGTACAATGAGCAGTTCTTC
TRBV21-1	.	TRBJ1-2	CASSILPPRRDRVRDGYTF	TGTGCCAGCAGCATACTTCCCCCCCGCCGGGACAGGGTAAGAGATGGCTACACCTTC
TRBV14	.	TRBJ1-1	CASSQVGRWAFF	TGTGCCAGCAGCCAAGTCGGCAGGTGGGCTTTCTTT
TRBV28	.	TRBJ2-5	CASSGPTSSSQETQYF	TGTGCCAGCAGTGGCCCGACTAGTTCCTCCCAAGAGACCCAGTACTTC
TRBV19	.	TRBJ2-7	CASSIGGQVYEQYF	TGTGCCAGTAGTATAGGGGGACAAGTATACGAGCAGTACTTC
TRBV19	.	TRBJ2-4	CASSPPAGWAKNIQYF	TGTGCCAGTAGCCCCCCTGCAGGGTGGGCCAAAAACATTCAGTACTTC
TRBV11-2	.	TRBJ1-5	CASSFSQGNQPQHF	TGTGCCAGCAGCTTTTCACAGGGCAATCAGCCCCAGCATTTT
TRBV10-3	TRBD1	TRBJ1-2	CAIEGQHDGYTF	TGTGCCATCGAGGGACAGCACGATGGCTACACCTTC
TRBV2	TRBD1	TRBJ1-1	CASSGQGNTEAFF	TGTGCCAGCAGTGGACAGGGGAACACTGAAGCTTTCTTT
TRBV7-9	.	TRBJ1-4	CASSLPGRANEKLFF	TGTGCCAGCAGCCTACCAGGGAGGGCTAATGAAAAACTGTTTTTT